This T cell receptor (beta chain) was captured by sequencing in a study of cytomegalovirus exposure and HLA in healthy donors. Both 60 Vbeta primers and 13 Jbeta primers went into the PCR. Profiled with immunoSEQ multiplex PCR; TCRdb holds only in-frame clones, not every one. Here the sample spans some 160,000 clones, over 80% being singletons. This TCR came from a male donor in good health and CMV-seronegative. Sequenced material: PBMCs.

For the CDR3, the DNA is TGTGCCAGTAGTCCGCTAGCGATAACCTACGAGCAGTACTTC. Translation: CASSPLAITYEQYF. The V and J genes are TRBV19 and TRBJ2-7; D is perhaps TRBD2 (6 bases). V gave up 5 bases and J gave up 2 bases, with 13 bases separating them. Germline V lookup: CDR1 LNHDA, CDR2 SQIVND (reference sequence). The CDR3 extends over 14 amino acids.